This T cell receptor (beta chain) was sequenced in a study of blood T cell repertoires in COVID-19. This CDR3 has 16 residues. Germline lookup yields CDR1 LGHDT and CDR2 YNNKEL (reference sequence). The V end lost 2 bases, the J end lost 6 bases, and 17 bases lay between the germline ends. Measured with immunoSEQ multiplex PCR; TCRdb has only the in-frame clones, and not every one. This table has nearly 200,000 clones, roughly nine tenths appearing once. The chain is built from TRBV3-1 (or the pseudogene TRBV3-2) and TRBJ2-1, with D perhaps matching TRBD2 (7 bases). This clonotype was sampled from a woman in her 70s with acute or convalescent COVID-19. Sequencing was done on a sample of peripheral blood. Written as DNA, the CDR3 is TGTGCCAGCAGCCAATTTGGGGGGGGCGGTCCCAATGAGCAGTTCTTC. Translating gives CASSQFGGGGPNEQFF.